The rows below give T cell receptor beta chains drawn from one sample of a study of radiation and T cells in renal cell carcinoma. The data were produced by immunoSEQ multiplex PCR, yet TCRdb's version contains in-frame clones alone and is incomplete. Here the sample spans over 12,000 clones, less than 65% being singletons. The specimen was tumor tissue, collected from a patient whose treatment was nephrectomy without radiotherapy. These receptors all come from a man aged 55 to 70 with renal cell carcinoma. Each CDR3 is given with its conserved first and last residue. Fields, in order: D gene, V gene, clone size, J gene, CDR3 DNA, CDR3 protein. D genes are given only for firm matches. A clone size is listed for some rows: how often the clone was seen (once, few, many), or a class if it is expanded.

>.|TRBV27|.|TRBJ1-4
TGTGCCAGCAGTTTATCGTTGTCAGTCTATGAAAAACTGTTTTTT
CASSLSLSVYEKLFF
>.|TRBV11-2|few|TRBJ2-7
TGTGCCAGCAGCCCGGGACTCCCTTTCTACGAGCAGTACTTC
CASSPGLPFYEQYF
>TRBD1|TRBV19|.|TRBJ2-2
TGTGCCAGTAGTACTCTTCGGACAGGGGTCACCGGGGAGCTGTTTTTT
CASSTLRTGVTGELFF
>.|TRBV14|.|TRBJ1-1
TGTGCCAGCAGCCCACAGGTTGGGACTGAAGCTTTCTTT
CASSPQVGTEAFF
>TRBD1|TRBV13|.|TRBJ1-2
TGTGCCAGCAGCCGTGGACAGGGGAGAGGCTACACCTTC
CASSRGQGRGYTF
>.|TRBV2|.|TRBJ1-2
TGTGCCAGCAGTTATGGACAGACCTATGGCTACACCTTC
CASSYGQTYGYTF
>.|TRBV29-1|.|TRBJ1-1
TGCAGCGTTGAAGATCTAGGGCAGGGGCCTGAAGCTTTCTTT
CSVEDLGQGPEAFF
>TRBD1|TRBV11-1|.|TRBJ2-7
TGTGCCAGCAGCTGGACAGGGTCGATGGACGAGCAGTACTTC
CASSWTGSMDEQYF
>.|TRBV19|.|TRBJ1-1
TGTGCCATAACCTCGACATCTAACACTGAAGCTTTCTTT
CAITSTSNTEAFF
>TRBD2|TRBV5-3|.|TRBJ2-1
TGTGCCAGAAGCTATACTAGCGGGAGGGAACTCTACAATGAGCAGTTCTTC
CARSYTSGRELYNEQFF
>.|TRBV10-3|.|TRBJ2-5
TGTGCCACCGTCGGCAGGGTCCAAGAGACCCAGTACTTC
CATVGRVQETQYF
>TRBD2|TRBV7-8|.|TRBJ2-7
TGTGCCAGCAGCTTAGCGGGGGCGGGAGGCTACTCCTACGAGCAGTACTTC
CASSLAGAGGYSYEQYF
>.|TRBV28|.|TRBJ1-4
TGTGCCAGCAGGGCACAGGGCTTGAAACTGTTTTTT
CASRAQGLKLFF
>.|TRBV5-6|.|TRBJ1-1
TGTGCCAGCAGCCGCCGGGGTGGGAGCCTGAACACTGAAGCTTTCTTT
CASSRRGGSLNTEAFF
>.|TRBV27|.|TRBJ2-2
TGTGCCAGCAGTTTATCCCGCAGCGGAGCCTTCAGGGAGCTGTTTTTT
CASSLSRSGAFRELFF
>TRBD1|TRBV11-2|few|TRBJ2-7
TGTGCCAGCAGTCAAGGACAGGGGGCCGCCTACGAGCAGTACTTC
CASSQGQGAAYEQYF
>.|TRBV27|.|TRBJ2-3
TGTGCCAGCAGTCCAAACAGGTTAGGGACAGATACGCAGTATTTT
CASSPNRLGTDTQYF
>TRBD1|TRBV19|.|TRBJ1-2
TGTGCCACCTCGGGACAGTGGTATGGCTACACCTTC
CATSGQWYGYTF
>.|TRBV7-2|.|TRBJ1-1
TGTGCCAGCAGCTCCTGGGTGAGGAGGCACACTGAAGCTTTCTTT
CASSSWVRRHTEAFF
>TRBD1|TRBV28|.|TRBJ1-1
TGTGCCAGCAGCCGGTCTCTGACAGGGGATTTTGGCACTGAAGCTTTCTTT
CASSRSLTGDFGTEAFF
>TRBD2|TRBV25-1|once|TRBJ2-2
TGTGCCAGCAGTGAGACTAGCGGTAACACCGGGGAGCTGTTTTTT
CASSETSGNTGELFF
>.|TRBV28|.|TRBJ1-2
TGTGCCAGCAGTTCGCGGGCAATATCAGGTTTACCCGGCTACACCTTC
CASSSRAISGLPGYTF
>.|TRBV30|.|TRBJ1-5
TGTGCCTGGAGTCCCCGAAGCAATCAGCCCCAGCATTTT
CAWSPRSNQPQHF
>.|TRBV6-5|.|TRBJ2-7
TGTGCCAGCACCTCAGGTCGGTCCTACGAGCAGTACTTC
CASTSGRSYEQYF
>TRBD2|TRBV5-4|.|TRBJ2-5
TGTGCCAGCAGCTTAGGAACTAGCGGGGGGACTGAGACCCAGTACTTC
CASSLGTSGGTETQYF
>TRBD1|TRBV30|once|TRBJ2-3
TGTGCCTGGGTACCCCAGGGGGCCACAGATACGCAGTATTTT
CAWVPQGATDTQYF
>TRBD2|TRBV29-1|.|TRBJ2-1
TGCAGCGTTAGCGGGGGGGCTCTCCGACACAATGAGCAGTTCTTC
CSVSGGALRHNEQFF
>.|TRBV5-6|medium-sized|TRBJ2-7
TGTGCCAGCAGCCCCGACGGGCACTACGAGCAGTACTTC
CASSPDGHYEQYF
>.|TRBV27|few|TRBJ2-5
TGTGCCAGCAGTTTAGTGGTGCCCGCTGGGGGGGAGACCCAGTACTTC
CASSLVVPAGGETQYF
>TRBD1|TRBV7-8|.|TRBJ2-5
TGTGCCAGCAGCTCAGGGGGGACCCAGTACTTC
CASSSGGTQYF
>.|TRBV10-3|.|TRBJ2-7
TGTGCCATCAGTGCGGTGCATCACTCCTACGAGCAGTACTTC
CAISAVHHSYEQYF
>.|TRBV19|.|TRBJ2-4
TGTGCCAGTACTCCGACAGGAGCCAAAAACATTCAGTACTTC
CASTPTGAKNIQYF
>TRBD1|TRBV7-9|.|TRBJ2-5
TGTGCCAGCAGCTCCCGGGACAGGGGGCAGGGAGAGACCCAGTACTTC
CASSSRDRGQGETQYF
>TRBD2|TRBV27|.|TRBJ2-1
TGTGCCAGCATTAGCGGGGGGCGGGATGAGCAGTTCTTC
CASISGGRDEQFF
>.|TRBV19|.|TRBJ1-1
TGTGCCAGTAGTATCGGGGTGAACACTGAAGCTTTCTTT
CASSIGVNTEAFF
>.|TRBV27|once|TRBJ2-2
TGTGCCAGCAGCCGGACCGCAACGAACACCGGGGAGCTGTTTTTT
CASSRTATNTGELFF
>.|TRBV7-2|.|TRBJ2-7
TGTGCCAGCAGCTTAGACCCTAAAATCGAGCAGTACTTC
CASSLDPKIEQYF
>.|TRBV18|.|TRBJ2-7
TGTGCCAGCTCACCATCAATGTGGGCGCGGGGCTACGAGCAGTACTTC
CASSPSMWARGYEQYF
>.|TRBV4-2|.|TRBJ1-3
TGTGCCAGCAGCCAAGCAGGGACGCAAGGAAACACCATATATTTT
CASSQAGTQGNTIYF
>.|TRBV6-1|.|TRBJ1-5
TGTGCCAGCAGTGGACAGTTGAATCAGCCCCAGCATTTT
CASSGQLNQPQHF
>.|TRBV29-1|.|TRBJ2-1
TGCAGCGTTGGCCCCGCGGGGAATGAGCAGTTCTTC
CSVGPAGNEQFF
>TRBD2|TRBV7-9|.|TRBJ2-7
TGTGCCAGCAGCTTAGGTGGGACTAGAGGCGAGCAGTACTTC
CASSLGGTRGEQYF
>.|TRBV2|.|TRBJ2-7
TGTGCCAGCACCGGGGGACGGGACCCCTCCTACGAGCAGTACTTC
CASTGGRDPSYEQYF
>TRBD1|TRBV28|.|TRBJ1-2
TGTGCCACTAAAAACAGGGGAGGCGGCTACACCTTC
CATKNRGGGYTF
>.|TRBV2|.|TRBJ2-1
TGTGCCAGCAGTGATCTTACAGGTTCCTACAATGAGCAGTTCTTC
CASSDLTGSYNEQFF
>.|TRBV7-2|.|TRBJ1-1
TGTGCCAGCAACATACAGGTTGAAGCTTTCTTT
CASNIQVEAFF
>.|TRBV5-4|.|TRBJ1-1
TGTGCCAGCAGCTTTCATCAGAACACTGAAGCTTTCTTT
CASSFHQNTEAFF
>.|TRBV4-1|.|TRBJ2-7
TGCGCCAGCAGCCAATCCCCCCCGGGGGCCTCCTACGAGCAGTACTTC
CASSQSPPGASYEQYF
>.|TRBV4-2|once|TRBJ2-3
TGTGCCAGCAGCCAAGATGGAGGAGGGTCGGATACGCAGTATTTT
CASSQDGGGSDTQYF
>.|TRBV5-1|few|TRBJ2-1
TGCGCCAGCAGCTTGCCGGAGGGTGAGCAGTTCTTC
CASSLPEGEQFF
>TRBD1|TRBV7-2|.|TRBJ2-2
TGTGCCAGCAGCTTAGCCGGGACAGGGGGAACCGGGGAGCTGTTTTTT
CASSLAGTGGTGELFF
>.|TRBV20-1|large|TRBJ1-2
TGCAGTGCTATTGTAGGTGGCTACACCTTC
CSAIVGGYTF
>.|TRBV27|.|TRBJ1-2
TGTGCCAGCCGGGGGGGGCTGGGTAACTATGGCTACACCTTC
CASRGGLGNYGYTF
>.|TRBV19|.|TRBJ2-3
TGTGCCAGTAGTCTTGGCGGGACAGCAGATACGCAGTATTTT
CASSLGGTADTQYF
>.|TRBV27|.|TRBJ2-2
TGTGCCAGCAGTTTGCGGTCGGGGGGACACTCGAACACCGGGGAGCTGTTTTTT
CASSLRSGGHSNTGELFF